Shown below are 6 T cell receptor beta chains from a single sample sequenced in a study of blood T cells in healthy people across ages. PCR was performed a second time for roughly 7 to 12 cycles using a sample-barcoded 5' primer and a J-beta primer mix. TCRdb itself ran the 5' RACE reads through MiXCR, one entry per CDR3 protein. The sample contains hundreds of thousands of distinct CDR3 sequences, 45% to 50% of which appear only once. The sequenced material came from blood. The receptor source for this set is a woman aged 55-70 years in good health.

This clonotype was counted between two and nine times. V gene TRBV4-3 combines with J gene TRBJ2-6, with D unclear. In germline, CDR1 is LGHNA, CDR2 YSLEER. This CDR3 region has 18 residues. V shed 1 base and J shed 0 bases, with 13 bases lying between them. In nucleotides, the CDR3 is TGCGCCAGCAGCCAAGCCTACAGCGAATCCTCTGGGGCCAACGTCCTGACTTTC. Protein product: CASSQAYSESSGANVLTF.

This clonotype was detected a few times. This chain joins TRBV4-3 and TRBJ2-6; 7 bases agree with TRBD1. Trimming removed 0 bases from V and 12 bases from J; junction bases left unmatched: 2. The CDR3 sequence is 13 residues long. Germline V gene lookup returns CDR1 LGHNA and CDR2 YSLEER. CDR3 bases: TGCGCCAGCAGCCAAGAGACAGGGACCGTCCTGACTTTC. It yields the protein CASSQETGTVLTF.

The genes are TRBV6-2 or TRBV6-3 and TRBJ2-1; D perhaps matches TRBD1 (6 bases). The CDR3 sequence is 16 residues long. Trimming shortened V by 2 bases and J by 0 bases, and 11 bases separated the two germline ends. Looked up from germline, CDR1 is MNHEY and CDR2 is SVGEGT. CDR3 coding DNA: TGTGCCAGCAGTTACGCAGGGGCTAGCTCCTACAATGAGCAGTTCTTC. It specifies CASSYAGASSYNEQFF.

This clonotype was detected only a few times. The CDR3 DNA sequence: TGCGCCAGCAGCCAAATGTTTGAGACAGGGGTTTCACCCCTCCACTTT. Protein product: CASSQMFETGVSPLHF. The chain joins TRBV4-3 to TRBJ1-6; TRBD1 matches 8 bases. The length of the CDR3 is 16 residues. V lost 2 bases and J lost 9; bases outside the gene matches: 9. Germline V lookup: CDR1 LGHNA, CDR2 YSLEER.

J is TRBJ1-1 and V is TRBV7-2, with D perhaps matching TRBD1 (5 bases). The germline V and J ends were trimmed by 4 bases and 7 bases, with 19 bases remaining between them. This CDR3 has 15 residues. Germline CDR1 reads SGHTA; CDR2 reads FQGNSA. CDR3 sequence (DNA): TGTGCCAGCAGCTCCGGGCCGGGGGGGTTTATTGAAGCTTTCTTT. It encodes CASSSGPGGFIEAFF.

This clonotype appeared many times. The V gene is TRBV6-2 or TRBV6-3, the J gene TRBJ2-5, with D maybe TRBD2 (6 bases). Germline CDR1 and CDR2: MNHEY and SVGEGT. CDR3 size: 14 residues. V lost 0 bases to trimming and J lost 5 bases, with 10 bases between them. CDR3 DNA sequence: TGTGCCAGCAGTTACTCCGGGGGAAGGGAGACCCAGTACTTC. It is translated as CASSYSGGRETQYF.